The 12 T cell receptor beta chains listed next were all sequenced from one sample in a study of identical twins. TCRdb fed the 5' RACE reads into MiXCR, producing one record per CDR3 protein. The sample records about 520,000 distinct CDR3 sequences, around 20% being singletons. These data were also filed under a second study, of T cells expressing NK-cell markers.

Sequencing input: CD4+ T cells sorted from blood. These receptors all come from a woman in her late teens or twenties in good health.

Many counts were recorded for this clonotype. This chain's CDR3 is CASSQDGRHTQYF. The CDR3 DNA sequence: TGTGCCAGCAGCCAAGATGGAAGACATACGCAGTATTTT. The chain uses TRBV3-1 and TRBJ2-3; no reliable D call. CDR1 and CDR2 from the germline V gene are LGHDT and YNNKEL (reference sequence). The CDR3 extends over 13 amino acids. Trimming shortened V by 0 bases and J by 7 bases, and 8 bases separated the two germline ends.

This clonotype was seen many times. J is TRBJ2-3 and V is TRBV20-1, with a tentative D call TRBD2 (5 bases). The CDR3 contains 14 residues. Germline V gives CDR1 DFQATT, CDR2 SNEGSKA (reference sequence). The V end was cut by 6 bases, the J end by 0 bases, with 13 bases between. The chain's CDR3 is CSAASGSSTDTQYF. The CDR3 DNA reads as TGCAGTGCGGCAAGCGGTTCTAGCACAGATACGCAGTATTTT.

This CDR3 reads CSATSDRAYEQYF. The CDR3 DNA sequence: TGCAGTGCAACCTCGGACAGGGCCTACGAGCAGTACTTC. The V gene is TRBV20-1, the J gene TRBJ2-7, with 8 bases lining up with TRBD1. CDR1 DFQATT and CDR2 SNEGSKA come from the germline V gene (reference sequence). V was clipped by 6 bases and J by 2 bases; unmatched bases: 6. This CDR3 region has 13 residues.

V gene TRBV20-1 combines with J gene TRBJ2-7; D is perhaps TRBD2 (5 bases). The V gene lost 6 bases and the J gene lost 3 bases, with 12 bases spanning the gap. The CDR3 has 12 residues. The germline V gene has CDR1 DFQATT and CDR2 SNEGSKA (reference sequence). CDR3 nucleotide sequence: TGCAGTGCCCTACGGGATGTCTACGAGCAGTACTTC. Its translation: CSALRDVYEQYF.

This sequence joins TRBV4-2 and TRBJ2-3, with 11 bases matching TRBD1. The CDR3 is made up of 16 amino acids. The V and J ends lost 0 bases and 6 bases, in that order; junction bases with no gene match: 5. Germline values: CDR1 LGHNA, CDR2 YNFKEQ. The CDR3 DNA is TGTGCCAGCAGCCAAGAAGGGACAGGGGGGGGTGATACGCAGTATTTT. It specifies CASSQEGTGGGDTQYF.

This clonotype was found a few times. V and J are TRBV20-1 and TRBJ1-6; 9 positions agree with TRBD1. CDR1 is DFQATT, CDR2 SNEGSKA, per germline (reference sequence). The CDR3 consists of 12 residues. V lost 3 bases and J lost 11; bases outside the gene matches: 2. The DNA for the CDR3 is TGCAGTGCTAGGGACAGGGGTGCACCCCTCCACTTT. The encoded protein is CSARDRGAPLHF.

This rearrangement joins TRBV20-1 to TRBJ2-1, with 7 bases matching TRBD2. V was clipped by 6 bases and J by 2 bases; unmatched bases: 4. The CDR3 spans 13 residues. Germline assignment: CDR1 DFQATT and CDR2 SNEGSKA (reference sequence). The CDR3 is CSAAGVAYNEQFF. Here the CDR3 DNA reads TGCAGTGCCGCGGGGGTTGCCTACAATGAGCAGTTCTTC.

This clonotype was counted between two and nine times. The V call is TRBV5-1, the J call TRBJ1-6; 7 nucleotides match TRBD1. The germline V gene encodes CDR1 SGHRS and CDR2 YFSETQ. V gave up 4 bases and J gave up 9 bases; unmatched junction bases: 7. CDR3 length: 14 residues. Here the CDR3 reads CASSQDREGSPLHF. The CDR3 bases are TGCGCCAGCAGCCAAGACAGGGAAGGTTCACCCCTCCACTTT.

The chain's CDR3 is CASSGTPEETQYF. The CDR3 bases are TGCGCCAGCAGCGGGACACCCGAAGAGACCCAGTACTTC. The chain uses TRBV5-1 and TRBJ2-5, with D possibly TRBD1 on 6 matching bases. This CDR3 region has 13 residues. V lost 4 bases, J lost 3 bases, and 10 bases lay in between. The germline gives CDR1 SGHRS, CDR2 YFSETQ.

This clonotype came up a few times. This chain joins TRBV11-2 and TRBJ2-3; TRBD2 aligns across 10 bases. The CDR3 length is 17 residues. J gave up 4 bases and V 1 base, and 8 bases lay outside the gene matches. The germline gives CDR1 SGHAT, CDR2 FQNNGV. CDR3 sequence (DNA): TGTGCCAGCAGCTTAGGGAGCCTAGCGGGAGTTGCAGATACGCAGTATTTT. Translating gives CASSLGSLAGVADTQYF.

The chain joins TRBV28 to TRBJ2-2; 7 bases map to TRBD1. The CDR3 contains 14 residues. From germline, CDR1 is MDHEN and CDR2 SYDVKM. After removal of 1 base from V and 5 bases from J, the junction contained 1 base not matched to a gene. The DNA for the CDR3 is TGTGCCAGCAGTTTATACAGGGGAACCGGGGAGCTGTTTTTT. It specifies CASSLYRGTGELFF.

Many counts were recorded for this clonotype. V gene TRBV7-9 combines with J gene TRBJ2-3, with D hard to call. Germline loops: CDR1 SEHNR, CDR2 FQNEAQ (reference sequence). CDR3 length equals 11 residues. Trimming shortened V by 3 bases and J by 6 bases, and 4 bases separated the two germline ends. CDR3 protein: CASSFQDTQYF. The CDR3 nucleotides are TGTGCCAGCAGCTTCCAGGATACGCAGTATTTT.